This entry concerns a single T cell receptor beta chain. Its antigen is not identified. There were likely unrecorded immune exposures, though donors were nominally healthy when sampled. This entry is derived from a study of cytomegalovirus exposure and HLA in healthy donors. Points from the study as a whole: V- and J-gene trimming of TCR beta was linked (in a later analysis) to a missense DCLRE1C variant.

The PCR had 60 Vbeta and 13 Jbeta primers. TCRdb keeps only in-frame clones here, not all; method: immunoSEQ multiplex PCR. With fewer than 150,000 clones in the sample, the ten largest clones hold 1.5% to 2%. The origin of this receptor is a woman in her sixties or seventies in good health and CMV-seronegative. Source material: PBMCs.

For the CDR3, the DNA is TGTGCCAGCAGCCGAAAGTTAATAACAGGCGGAAGCTCCTACGAGCAGTACTTC. As protein: CASSRKLITGGSSYEQYF. The J gene is TRBJ2-7, the V gene TRBV7-8; TRBD1 is a possible D gene (5 bases). The CDR3 has 18 amino acids. The germline V gene encodes CDR1 SGHVS and CDR2 FQNEAQ. Trimming cost V 5 bases and J 0 bases, with 23 bases left between them.